This T cell receptor beta chain emerged from a study of T cell repertoires in cytomegalovirus infection. Across the study: Both CMV infection and a matching HLA type were indicated by public TCR beta signatures.

The CDR3 runs 13 residues. V was pared by 9 bases and J by 4 bases, with 8 bases of the junction left unmatched. One entry per CDR3 protein, called by TCRdb with MiXCR from the reads. In the table there are some 150,000 distinct CDR3 sequences, about 6.1% of which are singletons. With respect to this clonotype: The antigen remains undetermined.

Study-level findings and limits: The ex vivo response was dominated by HLA-C-restricted CMV-specific TCR beta clonotypes. Totalled public TCR beta family frequency picked out people who carried CMV plus the relevant HLA.

Sequenced material: PBMCs. The V call is TRBV12-3 or TRBV12-4, the J call TRBJ2-7; 8 nucleotides line up with TRBD1. The sequence was obtained from a human donor in good health (CMV status not recorded). Some clones in this sample may be carry-over from other donors' samples. CDR3 protein: CASRAGGGYEQYF. DNA for the CDR3: TGTGCCAGTAGGGCAGGGGGCGGTTACGAGCAGTACTTC.